The next 26 T cell receptor beta chains were all read from a single sample in a study of cytomegalovirus exposure and HLA in healthy donors. PCR used 60 Vbeta primers and 13 Jbeta primers. Clones were read by immunoSEQ multiplex PCR, and TCRdb kept only the in-frame ones, dropping some. The sample holds some 270,000 clones; approximately 80% are singletons and the top ten take around 0.33%. The sample comprised PBMCs. The origin of the receptors is a girl aged 2 to 10 in good health and CMV-seronegative.

The rearrangement joins TRBV27 to TRBJ2-1, with 7 positions matching TRBD2. CDR3 length equals 15 residues. CDR1 is MNHEY, CDR2 SMNVEV, per germline (reference sequence). Trimming at V came to 4 bases and at J to 3 bases, leaving 6 bases not matched to a gene. CDR3 region: CASSSTLASYNEQFF. The CDR3 nucleotides are TGTGCCAGCAGTTCTACACTAGCGAGCTACAATGAGCAGTTCTTC.

This chain uses TRBV19 with TRBJ2-7; D may be TRBD1 (6 bases). The V and J ends lost 7 bases and 7 bases respectively, with 11 bases between them. Germline CDR1 LNHDA, CDR2 SQIVND (reference sequence). The CDR3 has 11 amino acids. The CDR3 DNA reads TGTGCCAGTAAGTACAGGGTTGAGCAGTACTTC. Protein: CASKYRVEQYF.

This rearrangement joins TRBV29-1 to TRBJ1-5; 10 positions agree with TRBD1. CDR3 size: 13 residues. Germline values: CDR1 SQVTM, CDR2 ANQGSEA. V lost 6 bases, J lost 4 bases, and 3 bases stayed unmatched. As DNA, the CDR3 is TGCAGCGTGTGGGACAGGGGAAATCAGCCCCAGCATTTT. Its protein is CSVWDRGNQPQHF.

The genes are TRBV9 and TRBJ2-3; a weak D match, TRBD2 (6 bases). Trimming cost V 4 bases and J 6 bases, with 24 bases left between them. Germline V gene sequence: CDR1 SGDLS, CDR2 YYNGEE. CDR3 length: 17 amino acids. CDR3 in amino acids: CASSPQAFVGGGDTQYF. The CDR3, as DNA: TGTGCCAGCAGCCCCCAAGCTTTCGTGGGAGGTGGTGATACGCAGTATTTT.

The gene calls are TRBV18 and TRBJ2-4; D gene unclear. Germline-derived CDR1 and CDR2 are KGHSH and LQKENI. V lost 2 bases to trimming and J lost 8 bases, with 13 bases between them. This CDR3 region has 14 residues. CDR3 DNA sequence: TGTGCCAGCTCACCAAGGCAGGAAAGGTACATTCAGTACTTC. Its translation is CASSPRQERYIQYF.

This clone was observed a handful of times. This chain connects TRBV5-1 to TRBJ2-1; D not certain. The CDR3 has 12 residues. Germline CDR1 is SGHRS and CDR2 is YFSETQ. Deletions cut 3 bases from V and 4 bases from J, with 5 bases between. CDR3 residues: CASSSVYNEQFF. The CDR3 bases are TGCGCCAGCAGCTCGGTATACAATGAGCAGTTCTTC.

The rearrangement joins TRBV6-5 to TRBJ2-7; D is perhaps TRBD1 (6 bases). CDR3 length equals 13 residues. V gave up 1 base and J gave up 5 bases, with 9 bases separating them. Germline V lookup: CDR1 MNHEY, CDR2 SVGAGI. The CDR3, as DNA: TGTGCCAGCAGTTACTACGGGGACAACGAGCAGTACTTC. Translating gives CASSYYGDNEQYF.

A note on this clone: Relative to the germline gene, one junction end is altered; a read error may explain this. The V and J genes are TRBV2 and TRBJ1-5, with D maybe TRBD1 (6 bases). This CDR3 has 14 amino acids. CDR1 is SNHLY and CDR2 is FYNNEI in the germline V gene. The CDR3: CAGRGTGVNQPQHF. CDR3 nucleotide sequence: TGTGCCGGCAGGGGTACAGGTGTCAATCAGCCCCAGCATTTT. The variable domain in full, completed from reference TRBV2 and TRBJ1-5, reads EPEVTQTPSHQVTQMGQEVILRCVPISNHLYFYWYRQILGQKVEFLVSFYNNEISEKSEIFDDQFSVERPDGSNFTLKIRSTKLEDSAMYFCAGRGTGVNQPQHFGDGTRLSIL.

J is TRBJ2-1 and V is TRBV30; the D gene is possibly TRBD1 (6 bases). Trimming removed 2 bases at V and 6 bases at J, with 11 bases between. Per the germline V gene, CDR1 is GTSNPN and CDR2 is SVGIG (reference sequence). The CDR3 has 13 residues. The CDR3, as DNA: TGTGCCTGGAGTCGACAGGCGGGCAATGAGCAGTTCTTC. Protein product: CAWSRQAGNEQFF.

The chain joins TRBV2 to TRBJ2-5; the match to TRBD2 covers 11 bases. The J call may be in error: the DNA end matches TRBJ2-7 better. Per the germline V gene, CDR1 is SNHLY and CDR2 is FYNNEI. The CDR3 sequence is 14 residues long. For the CDR3, the DNA is TGTGCCAGCAGTCTAGCGGGAGGTTCCTACGAGCAGTACTTC. It encodes CASSLAGGSYEQYF.

This clone is a singleton in its sample. V and J are TRBV19 and TRBJ2-1; D unresolved. CDR3 length: 15 residues. Between the trimmed V and J ends, which lost 10 bases and 0 bases, there was a span of 16 bases. CDR1 LNHDA and CDR2 SQIVND come from the germline V gene (reference sequence). CDR3 region: CATRVTFSSYNEQFF. The CDR3 region has the DNA TGTGCCACCCGGGTAACCTTTAGCTCCTACAATGAGCAGTTCTTC.

The chain couples TRBV5-1 to TRBJ1-1; 8 bases map to TRBD1. V shed 0 bases and J 4 bases; nucleotides not matched to a gene: 8. CDR3 length: 16 amino acids. Per the germline V gene, CDR1 is SGHRS and CDR2 is YFSETQ. The CDR3 region has the DNA TGCGCCAGCAGCTTGGCGGGTATAGACAGGGGCACTGAAGCTTTCTTT. Protein sequence: CASSLAGIDRGTEAFF. The variable domain in full, completed from reference TRBV5-1 and TRBJ1-1, reads KAGVTQTPRYLIKTRGQQVTLSCSPISGHRSVSWYQQTPGQGLQFLFEYFSETQRNKGNFPGRFSGRQFSNSRSEMNVSTLELGDSALYLCASSLAGIDRGTEAFFGQGTRLTVV.

The chain uses TRBV13 and TRBJ2-7; tentative D call: TRBD1 (5 bases). The CDR3 extends over 14 amino acids. Looked up from germline, CDR1 is PRHDT and CDR2 is FYEKMQ (reference sequence). Between the trimmed V and J ends, which lost 3 bases and 7 bases, there was a span of 16 bases. The CDR3 loop is CASSLILGADEQYF. The CDR3 region has the DNA TGTGCCAGCAGCTTGATATTAGGGGCGGATGAGCAGTACTTC.

The chain recombines TRBV14 with TRBJ2-7; D may be TRBD1 (5 bases). Per germline, CDR1 SGHDN and CDR2 FVKESK. The V gene lost 8 bases and the J gene lost 2 bases, with 7 bases spanning the gap. The CDR3 covers 11 residues. DNA of the CDR3: TGTGCCAGCCCGGACACCTACGAGCAGTACTTC. It translates to CASPDTYEQYF.

This rearrangement joins TRBV18 to TRBJ2-3, with a weak D call TRBD2 (5 bases). The V end was cut by 5 bases, the J end by 7 bases, with 16 bases between. CDR1 and CDR2 (germline): KGHSH, LQKENI. This CDR3 contains 14 residues. For the CDR3, the DNA is TGTGCCAGCTCAGGAGGCAGAGCACGCTATACGCAGTATTTT. It codes for CASSGGRARYTQYF.

The rearrangement joins TRBV15 to TRBJ1-5, with D tentatively TRBD1 (6 bases). The V gene lost 5 bases and the J gene lost 0 bases, with 17 bases spanning the gap. CDR3 length: 17 amino acids. The germline V gene has CDR1 LNHNV and CDR2 YYDKDF (reference sequence). Written as DNA, the CDR3 is TGTGCCACCAGCGCACTCTCCTACAGGGTTAGCAATCAGCCCCAGCATTTT. Translated, it gives CATSALSYRVSNQPQHF.

The chain has TRBV10-3 and TRBJ1-6; 7 positions match TRBD1. Germline V gene lookup returns CDR1 ENHRY and CDR2 SYGVKD. The CDR3 is 13 amino acids. V lost 9 bases to trimming and J lost 7 bases; unmatched junction nucleotides: 6. The CDR3 protein is CAMSRDRNSPLHF. In DNA form, the CDR3 reads TGTGCCATGAGCCGGGACAGAAATTCACCCCTCCACTTT.

This chain joins TRBV19 and TRBJ2-7; the D is unclear. CDR3 length: 12 amino acids. Per the germline V gene, CDR1 is LNHDA and CDR2 is SQIVND (reference sequence). V lost 1 base to trimming and J lost 2 bases, with 3 bases between them. CDR3 sequence (DNA): TGTGCCAGTAGTATAGGAGCCTACGAGCAGTACTTC. Its translation is CASSIGAYEQYF.

This clone was seen just once. The rearrangement uses TRBV15 and TRBJ2-1, with TRBD2 matching 15 bases. The CDR3 sequence is 15 residues long. Germline lookup yields CDR1 LNHNV and CDR2 YYDKDF (reference sequence). The J segment lost 10 bases and the V segment lost 1 base, leaving 2 bases of the junction unmatched. The chain's CDR3 is CATSRAGLAGGEQFF. In DNA form, the CDR3 reads TGTGCCACCAGCAGAGCCGGACTAGCGGGAGGGGAGCAGTTCTTC. Together with reference TRBV15 and TRBJ2-1, the CDR3 gives the full variable domain: DAMVIQNPRYQVTQFGKPVTLSCSQTLNHNVMYWYQQKSSQAPKLLFHYYDKDFNNEADTPDNFQSRRPNTSFCFLDIRSPGLGDTAMYLCATSRAGLAGGEQFFGPGTRLTVL.

The chain employs TRBV4-2 and TRBJ2-3, with 11 bases aligning to TRBD2. Germline V lookup: CDR1 LGHNA, CDR2 YNFKEQ. V trimming: 7 bases; J trimming: 4 bases; junction bases outside the gene matches: 4. The CDR3 has 14 amino acids. CDR3 region: CASTTSGTPDTQYF. CDR3 in DNA: TGTGCCAGCACGACTAGCGGGACCCCAGATACGCAGTATTTT.

The chain carries TRBV30 and TRBJ2-1, with 13 positions matching TRBD2. J was trimmed by 7 bases and V by 2 bases; bases with no gene match: 2. The CDR3 extends over 14 amino acids. CDR1 is GTSNPN and CDR2 is SVGIG in the germline V gene (reference sequence). This chain's CDR3 is CAWSTSGRVNEQFF. CDR3 coding DNA: TGTGCCTGGAGTACTAGCGGGAGGGTGAATGAGCAGTTCTTC.

This clone was counted a single time. The gene calls are TRBV4-1 and TRBJ1-2; 7 positions match TRBD1. After removal of 1 base from V and 3 bases from J, the junction contained 8 bases not matched to a gene. Per germline, CDR1 MGHRA and CDR2 YSYEKL. This CDR3 is built from 16 residues. The CDR3 nucleotides read TGCGCCAGCAGCCAAGCCCGGCCCACAGGGGACTATGGCTACACCTTC. Residues: CASSQARPTGDYGYTF.

The table lists this clone with a count of one. This chain links TRBV5-1 with TRBJ2-5; 9 nucleotides match TRBD1. The J segment lost 4 bases and the V segment lost 4 bases, leaving 2 bases of the junction unmatched. Germline V CDR1 and CDR2: SGHRS, YFSETQ. This CDR3 is built from 13 residues. The CDR3 here is CASSKQGAETQYF. The CDR3 nucleotides are TGCGCCAGCAGCAAACAGGGGGCAGAGACCCAGTACTTC. Together with reference TRBV5-1 and TRBJ2-5, the CDR3 gives the full variable domain: KAGVTQTPRYLIKTRGQQVTLSCSPISGHRSVSWYQQTPGQGLQFLFEYFSETQRNKGNFPGRFSGRQFSNSRSEMNVSTLELGDSALYLCASSKQGAETQYFGPGTRLLVL.

This chain joins TRBV4-1 and TRBJ2-2, with 8 bases identical to TRBD2. The germline V gene encodes CDR1 MGHRA and CDR2 YSYEKL. The V gene end was trimmed by 1 base and the J gene end by 1 base; junction bases not matched to a gene: 5. The CDR3 consists of 17 residues. For the CDR3, the DNA is TGCGCCAGCAGCCAAGCCGGGAGGGCCCGGAACACCGGGGAGCTGTTTTTT. Encoded protein: CASSQAGRARNTGELFF.

The V and J genes are TRBV15 and TRBJ1-4; 7 bases fit TRBD1. V trimming: 3 bases; J trimming: 3 bases; junction bases outside the gene matches: 7. Germline V gene sequence: CDR1 LNHNV, CDR2 YYDKDF (reference sequence). The CDR3 runs 16 residues. CDR3 region: CATSRAGGPANEKLFF. CDR3 sequence (DNA): TGTGCCACCAGCAGGGCAGGGGGACCCGCTAATGAAAAACTGTTTTTT.

The gene calls are TRBV7-9 and TRBJ2-2; a possible D gene is TRBD1 (6 bases). Germline CDR1 reads SEHNR; CDR2 reads FQNEAQ (reference sequence). The CDR3 length is 16 residues. V lost 2 bases, J lost 5 bases, and 15 bases lay in between. Written as DNA, the CDR3 is TGTGCCAGCAGCTTAACCAGGGGCCTAACGACCGGGGAGCTGTTTTTT. As protein: CASSLTRGLTTGELFF. Using reference TRBV7-9 and TRBJ2-2 for the parts outside the CDR3, the full variable domain is DTGVSQNPRHKITKRGQNVTFRCDPISEHNRLYWYRQTLGQGPEFLTYFQNEAQLEKSRLLSDRFSAERPKGSFSTLEIQRTEQGDSAMYLCASSLTRGLTTGELFFGEGSRLTVL.